The present T cell receptor (beta chain) was sequenced within a study of T cell responses to AZD1222 COVID-19 vaccine. Study-level findings and limits: Clonal diversity may have been underestimated in mostly white British donors. The study found Spike-specific TCR breadth and depth rose after two AZD1222 doses.

Whether given at about 4 or about 12 weeks, second doses were pooled. V was cut by 3 bases and J by 9 bases, with 16 bases left in between. The CDR3 loop spans 14 amino acids. Germline CDR1 SGHTS, CDR2 YDEGEE. Concerning this clone itself: What it binds is not known.

TCRdb's copy holds only in-frame clones and misses some; the assay was immunoSEQ multiplex PCR. The data contain around 99,000 clones, 80% to 95% of them singletons. The source material was peripheral blood, sampled 28 days after the second AZD1222 dose. The rearrangement joins TRBV5-8 to TRBJ2-1; tentatively, D is TRBD2 (6 bases). The origin of this receptor is an adult who received the AZD1222 COVID-19 vaccine. The CDR3 DNA reads TGTGCCAGCAGCTCCGGCTCCCTGGAGGGTGAGCAGTTCTTC. Its protein product is CASSSGSLEGEQFF.